Sequencing of this T cell receptor (beta chain) was carried out in a study of a mutant IDH1 vaccine in newly diagnosed glioma. Broader study findings: 93.3% of patients showed vaccine-induced immune responses across multiple MHC alleles.

Germline values: CDR1 SGDLS, CDR2 YYNGEE. The CDR3 covers 13 residues. The V and J ends lost 4 bases and 4 bases respectively, with 11 bases between them. TCRdb's table, derived via immunoSEQ multiplex PCR, lists solely in-frame clones and lacks some. Among roughly 70,000 clones listed, around 85% were seen once. As concerns this clone: What it binds is not known.

As for time point: baseline, week 1 (first vaccination visit). Treatment indicated: pre-vaccination baseline after standard-of-care therapy. Specimen: PBMCs, collected from a glioma patient treated with radiotherapy, temozolomide or both. This TCR came from a young man with glioma. The chain has TRBV9 and TRBJ1-2; D call uncertain. The CDR3 is CASSPARSYGYTF. CDR3 DNA: TGTGCCAGCAGCCCAGCCCGAAGCTATGGCTACACCTTC.